This T cell receptor (beta chain) was profiled in a study of naive and memory T cell subsets. The SP2 primer and nested alpha and beta constant region primers amplified ligated cDNA in four rounds. Reverse transcription of blood and skin TCR RNA was primed at alpha and beta constant regions. Each CDR3 protein gets one entry after TCRdb re-called the 5' RACE reads with MiXCR. The repertoire includes roughly 60,000 distinct CDR3 sequences, 7.2% of them detected once, and around 9.7% sits in the top ten. The table lists this clonotype with many counts. A UMI-containing oligonucleotide was joined by 3' ligation to the TCR cDNA template. Whole blood, 2.5 ml, came from adult healthy volunteers. Reverse transcription used DNase-treated unsorted total RNA, aiming for roughly 1 to 1,100 ng. Trimming removed 4 bases from V and 0 bases from J, with 3 bases in between. The CDR3 is 12 residues long.

V usage is TRBV12-3 or TRBV12-4 and J usage is TRBJ1-2; no clear D. This sequence originates from a male donor in good health. The CDR3 region is CASSSPNYGYTF. The CDR3 DNA sequence: TGTGCCAGCAGTTCCCCTAACTATGGCTACACCTTC.